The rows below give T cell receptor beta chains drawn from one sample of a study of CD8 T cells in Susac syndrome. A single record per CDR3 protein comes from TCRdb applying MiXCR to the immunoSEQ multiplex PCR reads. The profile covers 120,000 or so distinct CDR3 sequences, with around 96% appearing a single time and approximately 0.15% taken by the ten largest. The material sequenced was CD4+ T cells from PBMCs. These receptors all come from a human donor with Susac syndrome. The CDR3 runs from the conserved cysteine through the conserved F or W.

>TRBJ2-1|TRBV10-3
CAIGTSGPSSYNEQFF
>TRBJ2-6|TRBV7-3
CASSPNTGGMLSGANVLTF
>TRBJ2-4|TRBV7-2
CASSLSSGYIQYF
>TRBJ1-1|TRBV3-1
CASSQGQGPEAFF
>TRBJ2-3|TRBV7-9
CASSLVPAGGTQYF
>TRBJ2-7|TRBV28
CASSLPTSGRMSYEQYF
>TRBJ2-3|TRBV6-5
CASSFMTGKDTQYF
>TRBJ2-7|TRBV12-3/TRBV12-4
CASSVNYHEQYF
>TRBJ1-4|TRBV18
CASSPLGEKLFF
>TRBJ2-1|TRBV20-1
CSARALLDYNEQFF
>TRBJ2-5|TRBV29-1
CSVFGLAGQETQYF
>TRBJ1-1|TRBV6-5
CASSPPGHRNTEAFF
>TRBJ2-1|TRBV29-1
CSAPRGLAAYNEQFF
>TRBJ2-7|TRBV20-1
CSAGRQGSEQYF
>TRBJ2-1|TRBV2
CASTPSSGRDNNEQFF
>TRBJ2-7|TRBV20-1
CSARRSGDQVGKQYF
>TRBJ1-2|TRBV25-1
CASSESSLTAINYGYTF
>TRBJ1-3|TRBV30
CAWTQASGNTIYF
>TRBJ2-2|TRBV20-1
CSARKLAANTGELFF
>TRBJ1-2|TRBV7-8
CASSLAEDNYGYTF
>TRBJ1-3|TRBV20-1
CSARTGGNTIYF
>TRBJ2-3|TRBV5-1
CASSSGTVFWTDTQYF
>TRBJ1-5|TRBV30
CAWSVLGNSNQPQHF
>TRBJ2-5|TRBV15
CATSTGLETQYF